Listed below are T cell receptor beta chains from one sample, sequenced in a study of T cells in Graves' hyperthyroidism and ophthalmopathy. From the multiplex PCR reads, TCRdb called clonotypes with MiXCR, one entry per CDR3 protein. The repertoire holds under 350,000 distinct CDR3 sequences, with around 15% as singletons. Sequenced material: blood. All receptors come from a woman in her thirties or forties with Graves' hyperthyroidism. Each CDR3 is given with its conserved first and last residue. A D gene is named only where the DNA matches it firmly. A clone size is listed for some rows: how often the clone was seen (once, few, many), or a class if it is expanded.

CDR3: CASSWPGQGVTEAFF
DNA: TGTGCCAGCAGCTGGCCGGGACAGGGGGTGACTGAAGCTTTCTTT
size: many
V: TRBV7-6
D: TRBD1
J: TRBJ1-1

CDR3: CASSQRGTGNTIYF
DNA: TGTGCCAGCAGCCAACGGGGAACTGGAAACACCATATATTTT
size: few
V: TRBV3-1
D: -
J: TRBJ1-3

CDR3: CASSAGGQSNEKLFF
DNA: TGTGCCAGCAGTGCGGGCGGGCAGAGTAATGAAAAACTGTTTTTT
size: few
V: TRBV25-1
D: -
J: TRBJ1-4

CDR3: CASSQDSETQYF
DNA: TGTGCCAGCAGCCAAGATTCGGAGACCCAGTACTTC
size: many
V: TRBV3-1
D: -
J: TRBJ2-5

CDR3: CASSLNRNHEQYF
DNA: TGTGCCAGCAGTTTAAACAGGAACCACGAGCAGTACTTC
size: -
V: TRBV28
D: -
J: TRBJ2-7

CDR3: CASSEARGLPQYF
DNA: TGTGCCAGCAGTGAAGCGAGAGGACTCCCCCAGTACTTC
size: many
V: TRBV6-1
D: -
J: TRBJ2-5

CDR3: CASSPQGAGSPDTQYF
DNA: TGTGCCAGCAGCCCTCAAGGGGCCGGGAGCCCAGATACGCAGTATTTT
size: many
V: TRBV12-3/TRBV12-4
D: -
J: TRBJ2-3

CDR3: CASSVPPGNTIYF
DNA: TGTGCCAGCAGTGTCCCGCCAGGAAACACCATATATTTT
size: -
V: TRBV25-1
D: -
J: TRBJ1-3

CDR3: CATSAVPGELFF
DNA: TGTGCCACCAGTGCGGTTCCCGGGGAGCTGTTTTTT
size: -
V: TRBV24-1
D: -
J: TRBJ2-2

CDR3: CASSLRTSNTGELFF
DNA: TGTGCCAGCAGCTTAAGGACTTCGAACACCGGGGAGCTGTTTTTT
size: -
V: TRBV7-9
D: -
J: TRBJ2-2

CDR3: CASSEKGLLAGCSYEQYF
DNA: TGTGCCAGCAGTGAGAAGGGTTTGCTAGCGGGATGTTCCTACGAGCAGTACTTC
size: -
V: TRBV25-1
D: TRBD2
J: TRBJ2-7

CDR3: CSHGRIDWGNEQFF
DNA: TGCAGCCACGGCAGGATCGACTGGGGCAATGAGCAGTTCTTC
size: many
V: TRBV20-1
D: -
J: TRBJ2-1

CDR3: CASSPYSWDEQFF
DNA: TGTGCCAGCAGCCCCTATTCGTGGGATGAGCAGTTCTTC
size: once
V: TRBV7-9
D: -
J: TRBJ2-1

CDR3: CASSPPENTQYF
DNA: TGTGCCAGCTCACCCCCAGAAAATACGCAGTATTTT
size: many
V: TRBV18
D: -
J: TRBJ2-3

CDR3: CASSVSGTSSYNEQFF
DNA: TGTGCCAGCAGCGTGAGCGGGACGAGCTCCTACAATGAGCAGTTCTTC
size: -
V: TRBV9
D: TRBD2
J: TRBJ2-1

CDR3: CASSFGAVDTDTQYF
DNA: TGTGCCAGCAGCTTCGGAGCGGTGGACACAGATACGCAGTATTTT
size: many
V: TRBV7-2
D: -
J: TRBJ2-3

CDR3: CSARDPGGHTDTQYF
DNA: TGCAGTGCTAGAGACCCCGGGGGCCACACAGATACGCAGTATTTT
size: -
V: TRBV20-1
D: -
J: TRBJ2-3

CDR3: CASSKGFGEQFF
DNA: TGTGCCAGCAGCAAGGGGTTCGGCGAGCAGTTCTTC
size: -
V: TRBV7-2
D: -
J: TRBJ2-1

CDR3: CSATEMRAQGKYGYTF
DNA: TGCAGTGCCACCGAAATGAGGGCGCAGGGGAAGTATGGCTACACCTTC
size: many
V: TRBV20-1
D: -
J: TRBJ1-2

CDR3: CASSLYGLNSPLHF
DNA: TGTGCCAGCAGTTTATACGGGCTAAATTCACCCCTCCACTTT
size: -
V: TRBV27
D: -
J: TRBJ1-6

CDR3: CASSSYGGSYGYTF
DNA: TGTGCCAGCAGTAGCTATGGGGGCTCCTATGGCTACACCTTC
size: -
V: TRBV28
D: -
J: TRBJ1-2